Detailed here is one T cell receptor beta chain. The data were obtained in a study of blood T cell repertoires in COVID-19. About the research overall: Researchers got acute and convalescent COVID-19 samples from the United States, Italy and Spain. T cells, B-cell-depleted T cells, or PBMCs provided the cDNA or gDNA that served as material.

This CDR3 has 13 amino acids. The V gene end was trimmed by 6 bases and the J gene end by 8 bases; junction bases not matched to a gene: 1. Germline V gene sequence: CDR1 PRHDT, CDR2 FYEKMQ (reference sequence). Authors' analysis steps: Scientists estimated how many nucleated cells there were by amplifying reference gene primers. Sequenced by immunoSEQ multiplex PCR; TCRdb stores in-frame clones only, minus some. V and J calls and clone size are those listed in that table; D and trimming were worked out from the DNA. The sample lists 200,000 to 300,000 clones; 70% to 90% were seen once. Sequenced: peripheral blood. This clonotype originated in a woman aged 60-70 years with active or convalescent COVID-19. The chain combines TRBV13 with TRBJ2-1; 13 nucleotides align to TRBD2. Written as DNA, the CDR3 is TGTGCCAGCAGAACTAGCGGGAGGGATGAGCAGTTCTTC. The encoded protein is CASRTSGRDEQFF.